The sequence of this TCR beta chain was determined in a study of T-cell memory formation after mild COVID-19. Across the whole study: TCR clusters were mostly confined to one donor each.

Study results and limitations: Later expanders leaned toward CD4+, whereas clones contracting from day 15 to 85 were balanced CD4/CD8.

This clonotype was counted only a few times. Antigen: not known. Via MiXCR, TCRdb re-called the 5' RACE reads, giving one row per CDR3 protein. The sample has about 600,000 distinct CDR3 sequences, 20% to 25% seen once. The TCR originated in an adult woman who had mild COVID-19 (a few samples of this study predate the infection). Cell type and time point are not known. Sequencing input: PBMCs or a T cell subset sorted from them (not recorded which).

As DNA, the CDR3 is TGTGCCAGCAGCTTCGGGACAGGGGACGAGCAGTACTTC. It is translated as CASSFGTGDEQYF. This chain connects TRBV7-2 to TRBJ2-7; 10 bases map to TRBD1. In germline, CDR1 is SGHTA, CDR2 FQGNSA. V shed 3 bases, J shed 5 bases, and the junction held 1 base outside the gene matches. This CDR3 comprises 13 residues.